This T cell receptor beta chain was documented in a study of cytomegalovirus exposure and HLA in healthy donors. Broader study findings: Rare sequences made up most TCRs, while some public TCRs were found in many donors.

Primers included in the PCR were 60 Vbeta and 13 Jbeta primers. TCRdb's copy holds only in-frame clones and misses some; the assay was immunoSEQ multiplex PCR. The sample includes tens of thousands of clones, approximately 70% seen only once; the top ten take about 2.9%. In regard to this clone: Its antigen is as yet unknown.

The TCR originated in a man in his forties or fifties in good health and CMV-seronegative. Sequences were obtained from PBMCs.

The CDR3 region is CASSLARVTGGRNTGELFF. The CDR3 coding sequence is TGTGCCAGCAGCTTAGCGCGGGTGACAGGGGGCAGGAACACCGGGGAGCTGTTTTTT. This chain links TRBV7-8 with TRBJ2-2, with TRBD1 identical over 10 bases. This CDR3 has 19 residues. Germline V gene lookup returns CDR1 SGHVS and CDR2 FQNEAQ. The V and J ends lost 0 bases and 1 base, in that order; junction bases with no gene match: 8.